This passage covers 22 T cell receptor beta chains from one sample sequenced in a study of neurological immune-mediated disorders. TCRdb passed the 5' RACE reads through MiXCR, listing each CDR3 protein once. The table has more than 25,000 distinct CDR3 sequences, around 16% seen once. Time point in this sample: technical triplicate 3. Material for sequencing was CD4+ T cells from blood. All receptors derive from a female donor with HTLV-1-associated myelopathy (HAM/TSP).

This chain links TRBV6-5 with TRBJ1-1; possibly TRBD1 for D (6 bases). V was shortened by 6 bases and J by 5 bases, with 13 bases between the two germline ends. This CDR3 has 13 residues. Germline CDR1 MNHEY, CDR2 SVGAGI. CDR3 residues: CASRTGLRTEAFF. The DNA for the CDR3 is TGTGCCAGCAGAACAGGGCTGAGGACTGAAGCTTTCTTT.

In this sample, this clonotype is large (0.1 to 1%). This chain joins TRBV29-1 and TRBJ2-3, with D unresolved. The CDR3 is 11 residues long. Trimming shortened V by 6 bases and J by 6 bases, and 10 bases separated the two germline ends. Germline-derived CDR1 and CDR2 are SQVTM and ANQGSEA. The CDR3 protein is CSVLGADTQYF. The CDR3 DNA sequence: TGCAGCGTCCTCGGCGCGGATACGCAGTATTTT.

This clonotype appeared a few times. The rearrangement joins TRBV4-2 to TRBJ2-2; 7 bases map to TRBD2. This CDR3 has 15 amino acids. The germline CDR1 and CDR2 sequences are LGHNA and YNFKEQ. V lost 4 bases, J lost 3 bases, and 5 bases stayed unmatched. The CDR3 sequence is CASSPSLADTGELFF. The DNA of the CDR3 is TGTGCCAGCAGCCCGTCGCTAGCGGACACCGGGGAGCTGTTTTTT.

This clonotype showed up many times. CDR3 protein: CSVEEAAFLRSGANVLTF. DNA for the CDR3: TGCAGCGTTGAAGAAGCGGCTTTTCTTCGCTCTGGGGCCAACGTCCTGACTTTC. This sequence joins TRBV29-1 and TRBJ2-6; possibly TRBD2 for D (5 bases). The germline CDR1 and CDR2 sequences are SQVTM and ANQGSEA. This CDR3 contains 18 residues. Trimming removed 0 bases at V and 0 bases at J, with 15 bases between. The whole variable domain, filled in from reference TRBV29-1 and TRBJ2-6, reads SAVISQKPSRDICQRGTSLTIQCQVDSQVTMMFWYRQQPGQSLTLIATANQGSEATYESGFVIDKFPISRPNLTFSTLTVSNMSPEDSSIYLCSVEEAAFLRSGANVLTFGAGSRLTVL.

This sequence joins TRBV18 and TRBJ2-4, with 11 nucleotides matching TRBD2. The CDR3 spans 20 residues. The germline gives CDR1 KGHSH, CDR2 LQKENI. Trimming cost V 2 bases and J 3 bases; bases outside gene matches: 15. CDR3: CASSPMTSGEIPRYKNIQYF. In DNA form, the CDR3 reads TGTGCCAGCTCACCAATGACTAGCGGGGAAATTCCCCGTTACAAAAACATTCAGTACTTC.

This clonotype was seen repeatedly, ten times or more. The chain has TRBV7-6 and TRBJ2-3; 7 bases map to TRBD2. The CDR3 spans 15 residues. CDR1 and CDR2 from the germline V gene are SGHVS and FNYEAQ. The V and J ends lost 2 bases and 0 bases, in that order; junction bases with no gene match: 2. The CDR3 DNA reads as TGTGCCAGCAGCTTAAGGCGGGGGAGCACAGATACGCAGTATTTT. It yields the protein CASSLRRGSTDTQYF. The entire variable domain, with the rest obtained from reference TRBV7-6 and TRBJ2-3, is as follows: GAGVSQSPRYKVTKRGQDVALRCDPISGHVSLYWYRQALGQGPEFLTYFNYEAQQDKSGLPNDRFSAERPEGSISTLTIQRTEQRDSAMYRCASSLRRGSTDTQYFGPGTRLTVL.

This clonotype occurred many times. The CDR3 DNA follows: TGTGCCAGCAGCCACCCTGGGACAGGGCCTCCTCTAAGCTCCTACGAGCAGTACTTC. Protein: CASSHPGTGPPLSSYEQYF. The chain uses TRBV25-1 and TRBJ2-7, with TRBD1 identical over 9 bases. The CDR3 has 19 residues. V shed 6 bases and J 0 bases; nucleotides not matched to a gene: 18. Per germline, CDR1 MGHDK and CDR2 SYGVNS.

This chain uses TRBV20-1 with TRBJ2-5; either TRBD1 or TRBD2 may supply D (5 bases each). CDR3 size: 16 residues. Trimming cost V 1 base and J 0 bases, with 15 bases left between them. In germline, CDR1 is DFQATT, CDR2 SNEGSKA (reference sequence). CDR3 region: CSARATGTPYQETQYF. CDR3 DNA: TGCAGTGCTAGAGCTACCGGGACCCCGTACCAAGAGACCCAGTACTTC.

This clonotype has ten or more counts. The V and J genes are TRBV20-1 and TRBJ2-1; 8 bases align to TRBD2. V lost 5 bases, J lost 8 bases, and 8 bases stayed unmatched. The CDR3 is 13 amino acids. Per germline, CDR1 DFQATT and CDR2 SNEGSKA (reference sequence). CDR3 DNA sequence: TGCAGTGCTTTCGGACTAGCTCTGTATGAGCAGTTCTTC. The encoded protein is CSAFGLALYEQFF.

This clonotype was found many times. V usage is TRBV28 and J usage is TRBJ2-6; D ambiguous. In germline, CDR1 is MDHEN, CDR2 SYDVKM. The CDR3 consists of 14 residues. Trimming removed 3 bases at V and 3 bases at J, with 6 bases between. The CDR3 sequence: CASSLGGGANVLTF. The DNA for the CDR3 is TGTGCCAGCAGTTTGGGTGGTGGGGCCAACGTCCTGACTTTC.

This clonotype was observed a few times. The chain combines TRBV20-1 with TRBJ1-1; weak D call: TRBD1 (6 bases). This CDR3 is 13 amino acids long. From germline, CDR1 is DFQATT and CDR2 SNEGSKA (reference sequence). With 5 bases removed from V and 7 bases from J, the gap between germline ends came to 17 bases. This CDR3 reads CSAPLQGRVEAFF. The CDR3 bases are TGCAGTGCTCCCTTACAGGGAAGGGTTGAAGCTTTCTTT.

This clonotype was observed many times. The chain links TRBV20-1 to TRBJ1-2; 11 bases are shared with TRBD1. Germline-derived CDR1 and CDR2 are DFQATT and SNEGSKA (reference sequence). This CDR3 has 14 residues. With V trimmed by 5 bases and J by 3 bases, 5 bases remained unmatched. The CDR3 loop reads CSAGQGALDYGYTF. The CDR3 region has the DNA TGCAGTGCTGGACAGGGGGCATTGGACTATGGCTACACCTTC.

This clonotype was found a few times. The chain employs TRBV5-1 and TRBJ2-7, with 11 bases lining up with TRBD2. V lost 6 bases and J lost 0; bases outside the gene matches: 11. Germline lookup yields CDR1 SGHRS and CDR2 YFSETQ. This CDR3 comprises 17 residues. The DNA of the CDR3 is TGCGCCAGCACCCCTAGCGGGGGGTCTACCTCCTCCTACGAGCAGTACTTC. Translation gives CASTPSGGSTSSYEQYF.

This clonotype has a count of ten or more. The chain links TRBV20-1 to TRBJ2-5; tentatively, D is TRBD2 (7 bases). With 3 bases removed from V and 0 bases from J, the gap between germline ends came to 14 bases. The CDR3 spans 15 residues. CDR1 and CDR2 from the germline V gene are DFQATT and SNEGSKA (reference sequence). CDR3 region: CSASGGPPYQETQYF. CDR3 nucleotides: TGCAGTGCTAGCGGGGGGCCCCCGTACCAAGAGACCCAGTACTTC.

This clonotype has at least ten counts. The rearrangement joins TRBV5-5 to TRBJ1-1; no firm D call. Looked up from germline, CDR1 is SGHKS and CDR2 is YYEKEE (reference sequence). This CDR3 is 14 amino acids long. V lost 0 bases and J 4 bases, leaving 10 bases between the germline ends. For the CDR3, the DNA is TGTGCCAGCAGCTTGGCCGGGCTGATCACTGAAGCTTTCTTT. It specifies CASSLAGLITEAFF.

This clonotype appeared many times. The V call is TRBV6-1, the J call TRBJ2-3; D not resolved. Per germline, CDR1 MNHNS and CDR2 SASEGT. Between the trimmed V and J ends, which lost 6 bases and 4 bases, there was a span of 11 bases. CDR3 length: 13 residues. The CDR3 nucleotides are TGTGCCAGCAGGCCCTCAGTCCCAGATACGCAGTATTTT. This gives the protein CASRPSVPDTQYF.

This clonotype was counted ten times or more. The chain is built from TRBV10-1 and TRBJ2-6, with D possibly matching TRBD1 (5 bases). V lost 0 bases and J lost 0, with 21 bases in between. Germline CDR1 and CDR2: WNHNN and SYGVQD (reference sequence). There are 21 residues in the CDR3. The CDR3 spells CASSESNRITGINSGANVLTF. DNA of the CDR3: TGCGCCAGCAGTGAGTCGAATAGGATAACAGGAATAAACTCTGGGGCCAACGTCCTGACTTTC.

This clonotype was seen at least ten times. The chain employs TRBV20-1 and TRBJ2-7, with a weak D call TRBD2 (6 bases). This CDR3 spans 14 amino acids. CDR1 is DFQATT and CDR2 is SNEGSKA in the germline V gene (reference sequence). V lost 6 bases, J lost 4 bases, and 19 bases lay in between. The CDR3 nucleotides read TGCAGTGCAACCGGGGCGGGGCAGCGGTACGAGCAGTACTTC. Amino acid sequence: CSATGAGQRYEQYF.

This chain connects TRBV10-3 to TRBJ2-7; D might be TRBD1 or TRBD2, each matching 5 bases. Trimming shortened V by 9 bases and J by 3 bases, and 18 bases separated the two germline ends. This CDR3 is 14 amino acids long. Germline V gene sequence: CDR1 ENHRY, CDR2 SYGVKD. The CDR3 bases are TGTGCCATAGAAACCGGGGCCTCGGACTACGAGCAGTACTTC. It encodes CAIETGASDYEQYF.

This CDR3 is CSADSRGETQYF. The CDR3 DNA sequence: TGCAGTGCTGATTCCAGGGGAGAGACCCAGTACTTC. The rearrangement links TRBV20-1 to TRBJ2-5; perhaps TRBD1 as D (6 bases). V lost 5 bases, J lost 4 bases, and 11 bases lay in between. The germline CDR1 and CDR2 sequences are DFQATT and SNEGSKA (reference sequence). The CDR3 runs 12 residues.

This clonotype was picked up many times. The V and J genes are TRBV20-1 and TRBJ1-1; D is possibly TRBD1 (6 bases). V dropped 6 bases and J dropped 11 bases, with 16 bases sitting between them. Germline CDR1 and CDR2: DFQATT and SNEGSKA (reference sequence). This CDR3 region has 11 residues. This chain's CDR3 is CSAGGEWDAFF. The CDR3, as DNA: TGCAGTGCAGGGGGGGAATGGGATGCTTTCTTT.

This clonotype was seen many times. The rearrangement uses TRBV20-1 and TRBJ2-1, with 7 bases lining up with TRBD2. Germline loops: CDR1 DFQATT, CDR2 SNEGSKA (reference sequence). The CDR3 sequence is 14 residues long. J lost 6 bases, V lost 6 bases, and 11 bases had no gene match. The CDR3 reads CSAETSLGVNEQFF. The CDR3 bases are TGCAGTGCGGAGACTAGCCTAGGGGTCAATGAGCAGTTCTTC.